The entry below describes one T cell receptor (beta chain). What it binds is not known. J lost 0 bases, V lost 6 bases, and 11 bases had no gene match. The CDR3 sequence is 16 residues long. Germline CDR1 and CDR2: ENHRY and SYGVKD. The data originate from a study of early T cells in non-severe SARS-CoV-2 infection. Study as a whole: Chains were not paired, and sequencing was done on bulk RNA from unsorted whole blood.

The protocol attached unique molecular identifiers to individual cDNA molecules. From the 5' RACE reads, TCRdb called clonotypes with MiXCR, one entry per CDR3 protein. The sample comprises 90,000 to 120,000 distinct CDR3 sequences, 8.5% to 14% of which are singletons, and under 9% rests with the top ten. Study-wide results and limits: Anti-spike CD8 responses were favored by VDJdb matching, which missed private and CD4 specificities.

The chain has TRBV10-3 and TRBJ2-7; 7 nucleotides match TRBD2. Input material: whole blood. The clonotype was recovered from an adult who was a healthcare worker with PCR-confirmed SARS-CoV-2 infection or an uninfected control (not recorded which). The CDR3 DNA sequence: TGTGCCATCAGGGAGCCTCGAGCGGGAAGCTCCTACGAGCAGTACTTC. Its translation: CAIREPRAGSSYEQYF.